This entry lists 28 T cell receptor beta chains sequenced from one sample in a study of T-cell reconstitution after alpha-beta-depleted transplantation in children. The TCRbeta library was prepared with unique molecular identifiers. Using its own MiXCR run on the PCR reads, TCRdb lists one record per CDR3 protein. The sample comprises fewer than 750,000 distinct CDR3 sequences, around 27% of which are singletons, and just over 35% rests with the top ten. This specimen was PBMCs, taken before TCRalphabeta/CD19-depleted stem cell transplant. The receptor source for this set is a boy in the first two years of life with Wiskott-Aldrich syndrome, due to receive a stem cell transplant.

This chain links TRBV6-1 with TRBJ2-5, with 7 bases matching TRBD1. From germline, CDR1 is MNHNS and CDR2 SASEGT. The CDR3 is 14 residues long. V lost 5 bases to trimming and J lost 5 bases; unmatched junction nucleotides: 8. Here the CDR3 reads CASSLPGGRETQYF. Written as DNA, the CDR3 is TGTGCCAGCAGTCTTCCAGGGGGAAGGGAGACCCAGTACTTC.

The chain carries TRBV14 and TRBJ2-7, with 9 bases lining up with TRBD1. The junction had 17 bases not matched to a gene; V was cut back by 2 bases and J by 3 bases. The germline V gene has CDR1 SGHDN and CDR2 FVKESK. The CDR3 is made up of 19 amino acids. Here the CDR3 DNA reads TGTGCCAGCAGCCAACTTCGTGGTGCCGGGACAGGGAATATCTACGAGCAGTACTTC. Amino acids: CASSQLRGAGTGNIYEQYF.

The rearrangement uses TRBV20-1 and TRBJ2-1; D possibly corresponds to TRBD2 (6 bases). Trimming removed 0 bases from V and 0 bases from J, with 12 bases in between. This CDR3 has 16 amino acids. Germline V gene data show CDR1 as DFQATT and CDR2 as SNEGSKA (reference sequence). The CDR3 DNA sequence: TGCAGTGCTAGAGATCCTCGCGGGGCCTCCTACAATGAGCAGTTCTTC. Residues: CSARDPRGASYNEQFF.

This clonotype was found a few times. The chain recombines TRBV5-1 with TRBJ2-7, with D uncertain. The V and J ends lost 7 bases and 1 base respectively, with 15 bases between them. The CDR3 runs 14 residues. Germline-derived CDR1 and CDR2 are SGHRS and YFSETQ. In DNA, the CDR3 is TGCGCCAGCCAGACCGGTCCTTCTTCCTACGAGCAGTACTTC. It specifies CASQTGPSSYEQYF.

The chain has TRBV7-2 and TRBJ1-3; no clear D gene. CDR3 length equals 15 residues. V was cut by 1 base and J by 4 bases, with 11 bases left in between. The germline V gene encodes CDR1 SGHTA and CDR2 FQGNSA. The CDR3 region is CASSLVSDQGNTIYF. The CDR3, as DNA: TGTGCCAGCAGCTTAGTTTCGGACCAGGGAAACACCATATATTTT.

The rearrangement uses TRBV12-3 or TRBV12-4 and TRBJ2-1; 7 positions match TRBD2. V gave up 4 bases and J gave up 0 bases; unmatched junction bases: 18. This CDR3 spans 20 amino acids. The CDR3 bases are TGTGCCAGCAGTTCCCAAGTCCTAGCGGAGAGGCCCCTCTCCTACAATGAGCAGTTCTTC. Translating gives CASSSQVLAERPLSYNEQFF.

This clonotype has a single count. V usage is TRBV10-3 and J usage is TRBJ2-5, with 8 nucleotides matching TRBD1. V shed 5 bases and J 4 bases; nucleotides not matched to a gene: 3. The germline CDR1 and CDR2 sequences are ENHRY and SYGVKD. The CDR3 is made up of 13 amino acids. For the CDR3, the DNA is TGTGCCATCAGTTCAGGGGGCGCAGAGACCCAGTACTTC. This gives the protein CAISSGGAETQYF.

This clonotype was detected only a few times. The chain couples TRBV3-1 to TRBJ1-2; 7 bases are shared with TRBD1. The CDR3 covers 13 residues. Per germline, CDR1 LGHDT and CDR2 YNNKEL (reference sequence). J was trimmed by 5 bases and V by 4 bases; bases with no gene match: 4. DNA of the CDR3: TGTGCCAGCAGCCGGACAGGCCTATATGGCTACACCTTC. Residues: CASSRTGLYGYTF.

Only a few counts were recorded for this clonotype. The J gene is TRBJ2-1, the V gene TRBV20-1; 7 bases align to TRBD2. V dropped 6 bases and J dropped 6; count of bases not matched to a gene: 23. The germline V gene has CDR1 DFQATT and CDR2 SNEGSKA (reference sequence). The CDR3 runs to 18 residues. CDR3 bases: TGCAGTGCCCTAAATAGGGAGCGGGAACCTATTACTGTCAATGAGCAGTTCTTC. Protein: CSALNREREPITVNEQFF.

This clonotype has more than one count but fewer than ten. This CDR3 is CASSPQVGQGWVNTEAFF. The CDR3 nucleotides are TGCGCCAGCAGCCCTCAAGTCGGTCAGGGATGGGTGAACACTGAAGCTTTCTTT. The chain has TRBV5-1 and TRBJ1-1; possible D gene TRBD1, 5 bases. The germline V and J ends were trimmed by 4 bases and 0 bases, with 22 bases remaining between them. CDR1 is SGHRS and CDR2 is YFSETQ in the germline V gene. This CDR3 region has 18 residues.

The rearrangement uses TRBV29-1 and TRBJ2-2, with D possibly matching TRBD1 (6 bases). There are 13 residues in the CDR3. Germline values: CDR1 SQVTM, CDR2 ANQGSEA. The V end lost 7 bases, the J end lost 0 bases, and 9 bases lay between the germline ends. The CDR3 DNA sequence: TGCAGCGGGACAGTTACGAACACCGGGGAGCTGTTTTTT. It specifies CSGTVTNTGELFF.

In this sample, this clonotype turned up a few times. The CDR3 bases are TGTGCCAGCAGTCTCAGCAACTCTGGAAACACCATATATTTT. Protein: CASSLSNSGNTIYF. The chain recombines TRBV25-1 with TRBJ1-3; no definite D call. CDR3 size: 14 residues. CDR1 is MGHDK, CDR2 SYGVNS, per germline. Trimming took off 5 bases at V and 0 bases at J, with 8 bases between the two ends. Looking up the rest from reference TRBV25-1 and TRBJ1-3 gives the full variable domain: EADIYQTPRYLVIGTGKKITLECSQTMGHDKMYWYQQDPGMELHLIHYSYGVNSTEKGDLSSESTVSRIRTEHFPLTLESARPSHTSQYLCASSLSNSGNTIYFGEGSWLTVV.

This clonotype has a handful of counts. This rearrangement joins TRBV5-1 to TRBJ2-2, with D maybe TRBD1 (5 bases). Looked up from germline, CDR1 is SGHRS and CDR2 is YFSETQ. There are 15 residues in the CDR3. The V end lost 0 bases, the J end lost 6 bases, and 12 bases lay between the germline ends. This chain's CDR3 is CASSLVTREAGELFF. CDR3 nucleotide sequence: TGCGCCAGCAGCTTGGTTACCAGGGAAGCCGGGGAGCTGTTTTTT.

This clonotype appeared a few times. The V and J genes are TRBV7-9 and TRBJ2-1; the D is unclear. The CDR3 totals 14 residues. Germline CDR1 SEHNR, CDR2 FQNEAQ (reference sequence). V was pared by 8 bases and J by 0 bases, with 11 bases between. In DNA form, the CDR3 reads TGTGCCAGCCCTCTAGGAACCTCCTACAATGAGCAGTTCTTC. Residues: CASPLGTSYNEQFF.

This clonotype was seen more than once but under ten times. This chain connects TRBV5-4 to TRBJ2-7, with 11 bases lining up with TRBD2. Germline V gene sequence: CDR1 SGHNT, CDR2 YYREEE (reference sequence). V was pared by 4 bases and J by 4 bases, with 4 bases of the junction left unmatched. CDR3 length equals 14 residues. CDR3 DNA: TGTGCCAGCAGCCCGGGACTAGCGGAGTACGAGCAGTACTTC. Protein sequence: CASSPGLAEYEQYF. The variable domain in full, with the rest retrieved from reference TRBV5-4 and TRBJ2-7, is ETGVTQSPTHLIKTRGQQVTLRCSSQSGHNTVSWYQQALGQGPQFIFQYYREEENGRGNFPPRFSGLQFPNYSSELNVNALELDDSALYLCASSPGLAEYEQYFGPGTRLTVT.

This sequence joins TRBV24-1 and TRBJ2-3; D not resolved. V lost 2 bases and J lost 2, with 10 bases in between. The CDR3 has 15 amino acids. Germline CDR1 KGHDR, CDR2 SFDVKD. The CDR3 reads CATSDSRLSTDTQYF. CDR3 DNA sequence: TGTGCCACCAGTGATTCGCGACTTTCCACAGATACGCAGTATTTT.

This clonotype was detected a few times. The genes are TRBV20-1 and TRBJ2-3, with D perhaps being TRBD1 or TRBD2 (5 bases each). CDR1 DFQATT and CDR2 SNEGSKA come from the germline V gene (reference sequence). V lost 5 bases, J lost 6 bases, and 9 bases lay in between. This CDR3 has 11 residues. CDR3 bases: TGCAGTGCTCACCGGGGCGATACGCAGTATTTT. Translating gives CSAHRGDTQYF.

J is TRBJ1-4 and V is TRBV29-1; a possible D gene is TRBD1 (5 bases). CDR3 length: 14 amino acids. Deletions cut 1 base from V and 7 bases from J, with 13 bases between. Germline loops: CDR1 SQVTM, CDR2 ANQGSEA. The CDR3 loop is CSVEGGGKGEKLFF. In DNA form, the CDR3 reads TGCAGCGTTGAAGGGGGGGGAAAGGGTGAAAAACTGTTTTTT.

The chain couples TRBV7-9 to TRBJ2-7, with 8 bases matching TRBD2. This CDR3 comprises 16 residues. The ends lost 0 bases at V and 5 bases at J; junction bases unmatched: 9. Per germline, CDR1 SEHNR and CDR2 FQNEAQ (reference sequence). CDR3 residues: CASSLANLAGHNEQYF. The CDR3 region has the DNA TGTGCCAGCAGCTTAGCGAATCTAGCGGGTCACAACGAGCAGTACTTC.

The chain carries TRBV20-1 and TRBJ1-2, with 7 nucleotides matching TRBD1. CDR3 size: 13 residues. With 3 bases clipped from V and 6 bases from J, the junction kept 7 bases outside the gene matches. CDR1 is DFQATT and CDR2 is SNEGSKA in the germline V gene (reference sequence). As DNA, the CDR3 is TGCAGTGCTAGTCTGTGGGACAGCAATGGCTACACCTTC. Its protein product is CSASLWDSNGYTF.

The V gene is TRBV27, the J gene TRBJ2-1, with 7 bases that match TRBD1. J lost 10 bases, V lost 3 bases, and 6 bases had no gene match. The germline gives CDR1 MNHEY, CDR2 SMNVEV (reference sequence). The CDR3 consists of 13 residues. CDR3 loop: CASSFLQGNEQFF. CDR3 sequence (DNA): TGTGCCAGCAGTTTTCTACAGGGGAACGAGCAGTTCTTC.

This sequence joins TRBV6-5 and TRBJ2-7; weak D call: TRBD1 (5 bases). The CDR3 is made up of 15 amino acids. V gave up 4 bases and J gave up 0 bases, with 13 bases separating them. The germline gives CDR1 MNHEY, CDR2 SVGAGI. The CDR3 DNA reads TGTGCCAGCAGTTTGTTTACAGGCAGCTCCTACGAGCAGTACTTC. This encodes CASSLFTGSSYEQYF.

The chain recombines TRBV11-1 with TRBJ2-3, with 8 positions matching TRBD2. Unmatched junction bases numbered 16, after V lost 1 base and J lost 7 bases. The germline gives CDR1 SGHAT, CDR2 FQDESV (reference sequence). CDR3 size: 18 residues. The CDR3 loop is CASSLGREGRSSPYTQYF. The CDR3 DNA reads TGTGCCAGCAGCTTAGGACGGGAGGGCCGATCGTCTCCGTATACGCAGTATTTT.

The chain employs TRBV27 and TRBJ2-5, with D maybe TRBD2 (6 bases). Germline CDR1 is MNHEY and CDR2 is SMNVEV (reference sequence). V was shortened by 2 bases and J by 5 bases, with 12 bases between the two germline ends. The CDR3 has 14 residues. CDR3 in DNA: TGTGCCAGCAGTTTAACTGCGGGAAGGGAGACCCAGTACTTC. Translated: CASSLTAGRETQYF.

The chain couples TRBV18 to TRBJ2-3, with a weak D call TRBD2 (7 bases). The CDR3 is 15 amino acids. Trimming took off 2 bases at V and 3 bases at J, with 12 bases between the two ends. The germline V gene has CDR1 KGHSH and CDR2 LQKENI. This CDR3 is CASSPAAGATDTQYF. CDR3 coding DNA: TGTGCCAGCTCACCAGCGGCGGGGGCGACAGATACGCAGTATTTT.

This clonotype was seen more than once but under ten times. The chain employs TRBV20-1 and TRBJ2-5, with 7 bases identical to TRBD1. From germline, CDR1 is DFQATT and CDR2 SNEGSKA (reference sequence). The CDR3 length is 14 residues. Trimming took 0 bases from V and 5 from J; bases not matched to a gene: 6. CDR3 loop: CSARDLRGHETQYF. The DNA of the CDR3 is TGCAGTGCTAGAGATCTGAGGGGGCACGAGACCCAGTACTTC.

This clonotype was observed a handful of times. V gene TRBV4-1 combines with J gene TRBJ1-5, with 10 bases matching TRBD1. Per germline, CDR1 MGHRA and CDR2 YSYEKL. Unmatched junction bases numbered 7, after V lost 1 base and J lost 7 bases. The CDR3 has 16 residues. CDR3 amino acids: CASSQVATGGWQPQHF. CDR3 coding DNA: TGCGCCAGCAGCCAAGTCGCGACAGGGGGCTGGCAGCCCCAGCATTTT.

This clonotype was detected only a few times. The rearrangement links TRBV20-1 to TRBJ2-5; D gene uncertain. The CDR3 spans 12 residues. Germline values: CDR1 DFQATT, CDR2 SNEGSKA (reference sequence). V was cut by 5 bases and J by 5 bases, with 12 bases left in between. The CDR3 reads CSAYASAETQYF. The CDR3 DNA reads TGCAGTGCTTACGCGAGCGCGGAGACCCAGTACTTC.